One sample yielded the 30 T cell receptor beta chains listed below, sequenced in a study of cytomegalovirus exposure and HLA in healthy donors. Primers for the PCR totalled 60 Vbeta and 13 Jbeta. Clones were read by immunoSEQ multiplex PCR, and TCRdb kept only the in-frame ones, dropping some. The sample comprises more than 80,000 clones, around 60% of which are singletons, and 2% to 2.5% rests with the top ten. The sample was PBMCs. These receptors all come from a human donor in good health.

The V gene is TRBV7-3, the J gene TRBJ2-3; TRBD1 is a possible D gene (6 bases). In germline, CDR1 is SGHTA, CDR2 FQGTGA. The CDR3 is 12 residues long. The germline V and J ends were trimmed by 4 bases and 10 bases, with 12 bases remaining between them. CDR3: CASSSGVEAQYF. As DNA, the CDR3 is TGTGCCAGCAGCTCAGGGGTTGAGGCGCAGTATTTT.

CDR3 amino acids: CASSAGLAADTQYF. CDR3 coding DNA: TGTGCCAGCAGTGCCGGACTAGCAGCAGATACGCAGTATTTT. This sequence joins TRBV6-5 and TRBJ2-3; 8 bases match TRBD2. CDR1 MNHEY and CDR2 SVGAGI come from the germline V gene. The CDR3 runs 14 residues. V gave up 5 bases and J gave up 4 bases; unmatched junction bases: 5.

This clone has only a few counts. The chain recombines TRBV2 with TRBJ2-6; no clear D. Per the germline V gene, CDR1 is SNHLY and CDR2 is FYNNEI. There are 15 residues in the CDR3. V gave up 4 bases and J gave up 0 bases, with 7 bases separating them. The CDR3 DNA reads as TGTGCCAGCAGTGGGCCGGGCTCTGGGGCCAACGTCCTGACTTTC. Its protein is CASSGPGSGANVLTF.

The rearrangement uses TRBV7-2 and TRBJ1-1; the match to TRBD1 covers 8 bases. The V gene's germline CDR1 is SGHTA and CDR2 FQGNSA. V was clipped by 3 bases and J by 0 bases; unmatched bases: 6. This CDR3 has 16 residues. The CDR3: CASSLGQAIMNTEAFF. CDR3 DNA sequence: TGTGCCAGCAGCTTGGGACAGGCGATCATGAACACTGAAGCTTTCTTT. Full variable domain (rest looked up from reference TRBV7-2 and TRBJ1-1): GAGVSQSPSNKVTEKGKDVELRCDPISGHTALYWYRQSLGQGLEFLIYFQGNSAPDKSGLPSDRFSAERTGGSVSTLTIQRTQQEDSAVYLCASSLGQAIMNTEAFFGQGTRLTVV.

CDR3 DNA: TGTGCCAGCAGAACGACAGGGAACACCGGGGAGCTGTTTTTT. As protein: CASRTTGNTGELFF. The chain joins TRBV7-6 to TRBJ2-2, with D perhaps TRBD1 (6 bases). V lost 6 bases and J lost 1, with 9 bases in between. Germline V gives CDR1 SGHVS, CDR2 FNYEAQ. The length of the CDR3 is 14 residues.

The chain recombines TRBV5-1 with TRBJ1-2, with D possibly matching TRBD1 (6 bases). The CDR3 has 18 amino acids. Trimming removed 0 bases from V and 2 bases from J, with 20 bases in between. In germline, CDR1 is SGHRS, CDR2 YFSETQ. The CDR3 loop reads CASSLGPSDSAANYGYTF. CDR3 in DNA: TGCGCCAGCAGCTTGGGCCCTTCGGACAGCGCGGCCAACTATGGCTACACCTTC.

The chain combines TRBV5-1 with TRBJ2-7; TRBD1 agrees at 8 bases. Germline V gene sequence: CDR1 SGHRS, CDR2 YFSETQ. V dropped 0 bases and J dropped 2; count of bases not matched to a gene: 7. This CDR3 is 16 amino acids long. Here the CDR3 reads CASSLAHETGAYEQYF. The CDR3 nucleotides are TGCGCCAGCAGCTTGGCCCATGAGACAGGGGCCTACGAGCAGTACTTC.

CDR3 loop: CASSYSNIVAYGYTF. The CDR3 DNA is TGTGCCAGCAGTTACTCGAATATAGTCGCCTATGGCTACACCTTC. V is TRBV6-6 and J is TRBJ1-2; D is uncertain. The V and J ends lost 0 bases and 4 bases respectively, with 12 bases between them. The CDR3 runs 15 residues. Germline CDR1 MNHNY, CDR2 SVGAGI (reference sequence).

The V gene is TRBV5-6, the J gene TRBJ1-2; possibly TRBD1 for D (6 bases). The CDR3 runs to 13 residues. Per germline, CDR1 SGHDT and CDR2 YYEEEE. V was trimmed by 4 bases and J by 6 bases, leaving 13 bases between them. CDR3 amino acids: CASSPLRGNGYTF. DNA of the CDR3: TGTGCCAGCAGCCCCCTGAGGGGGAATGGCTACACCTTC.

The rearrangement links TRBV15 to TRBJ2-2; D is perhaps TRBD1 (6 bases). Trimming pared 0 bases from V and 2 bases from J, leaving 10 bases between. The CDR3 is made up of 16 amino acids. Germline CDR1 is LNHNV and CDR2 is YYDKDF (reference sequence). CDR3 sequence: CATSRDRGENTGELFF. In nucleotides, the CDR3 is TGTGCCACCAGCAGAGACAGGGGCGAAAACACCGGGGAGCTGTTTTTT.

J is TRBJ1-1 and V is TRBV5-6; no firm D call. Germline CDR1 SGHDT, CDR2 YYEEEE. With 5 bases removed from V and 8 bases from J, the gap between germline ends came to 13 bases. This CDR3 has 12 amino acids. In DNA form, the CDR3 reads TGTGCCAGCAGTTTATATGGCAAAGAAGCTTTCTTT. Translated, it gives CASSLYGKEAFF.

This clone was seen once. The CDR3 loop reads CASSQSRGQVYGYTF. CDR3 sequence (DNA): TGCGCCAGCAGTCAATCAAGGGGACAGGTCTATGGCTACACCTTC. The genes are TRBV23-1 and TRBJ1-2; 8 bases line up with TRBD1. TRBV23-1 is an open reading frame, and its role is uncertain. V shed 0 bases, J shed 4 bases, and the junction held 4 bases outside the gene matches. This CDR3 has 15 amino acids.

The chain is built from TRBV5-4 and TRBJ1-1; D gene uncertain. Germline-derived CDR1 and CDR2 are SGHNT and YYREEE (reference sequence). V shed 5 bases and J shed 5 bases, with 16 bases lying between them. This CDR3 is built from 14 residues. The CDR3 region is CASSQPGPRTEAFF. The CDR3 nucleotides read TGTGCCAGCAGTCAACCGGGTCCTCGGACTGAAGCTTTCTTT.

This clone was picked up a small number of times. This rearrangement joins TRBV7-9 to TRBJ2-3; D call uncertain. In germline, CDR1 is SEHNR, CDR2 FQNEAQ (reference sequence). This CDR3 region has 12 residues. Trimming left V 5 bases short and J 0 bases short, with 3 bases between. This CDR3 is CASSQSTDTQYF. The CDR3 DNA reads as TGTGCCAGCAGCCAGAGCACAGATACGCAGTATTTT.

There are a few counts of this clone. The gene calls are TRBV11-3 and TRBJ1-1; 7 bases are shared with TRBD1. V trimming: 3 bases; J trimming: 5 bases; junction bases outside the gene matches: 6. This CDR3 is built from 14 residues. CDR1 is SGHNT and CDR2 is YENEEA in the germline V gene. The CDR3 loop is CASSFTGEGTEAFF. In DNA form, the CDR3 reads TGTGCCAGCAGCTTTACAGGGGAAGGGACTGAAGCTTTCTTT.

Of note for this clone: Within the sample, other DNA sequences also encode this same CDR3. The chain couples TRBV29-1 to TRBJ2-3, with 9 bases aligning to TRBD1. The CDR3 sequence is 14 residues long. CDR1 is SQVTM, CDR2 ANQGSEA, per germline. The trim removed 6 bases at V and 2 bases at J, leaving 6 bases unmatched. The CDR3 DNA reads TGCAGCGTCGAGGACAGGGGAAACACAGATACGCAGTATTTT. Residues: CSVEDRGNTDTQYF.

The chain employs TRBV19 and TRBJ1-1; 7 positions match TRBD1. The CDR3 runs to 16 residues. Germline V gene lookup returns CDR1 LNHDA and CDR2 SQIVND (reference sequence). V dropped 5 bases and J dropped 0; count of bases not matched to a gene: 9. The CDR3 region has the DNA TGTGCCAGTAGTCGGACAGGCGAAGTAATGAACACTGAAGCTTTCTTT. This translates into CASSRTGEVMNTEAFF.

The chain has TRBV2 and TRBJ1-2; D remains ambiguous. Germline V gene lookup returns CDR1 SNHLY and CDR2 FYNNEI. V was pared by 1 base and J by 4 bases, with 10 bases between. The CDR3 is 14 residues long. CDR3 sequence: CASSEEMAAYGYTF. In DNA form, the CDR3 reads TGTGCCAGCAGTGAAGAGATGGCGGCCTATGGCTACACCTTC.

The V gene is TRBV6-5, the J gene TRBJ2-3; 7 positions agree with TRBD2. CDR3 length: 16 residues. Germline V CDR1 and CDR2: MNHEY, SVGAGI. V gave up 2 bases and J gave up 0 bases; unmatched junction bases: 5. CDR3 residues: CASSYRTGGSTDTQYF. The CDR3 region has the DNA TGTGCCAGCAGTTACCGGACGGGGGGAAGCACAGATACGCAGTATTTT.

The CDR3, as DNA: TGTGCCAGCTCACCCCGGGCAGGGAACTACAATGAGCAGTTCTTC. Its protein is CASSPRAGNYNEQFF. This sequence joins TRBV18 and TRBJ2-1, with D possibly TRBD1 on 5 matching bases. V was pared by 3 bases and J by 3 bases, with 12 bases between. Per the germline V gene, CDR1 is KGHSH and CDR2 is LQKENI. The CDR3 runs to 15 residues.

This chain's CDR3 is CASSRTTYEQYF. The CDR3 region has the DNA TGTGCCAGCAGCCGGACTACCTACGAGCAGTACTTC. The chain links TRBV7-2 to TRBJ2-7; D is perhaps TRBD2 (6 bases). Per germline, CDR1 SGHTA and CDR2 FQGNSA. The CDR3 is made up of 12 amino acids. V lost 5 bases and J lost 2, with 7 bases in between.

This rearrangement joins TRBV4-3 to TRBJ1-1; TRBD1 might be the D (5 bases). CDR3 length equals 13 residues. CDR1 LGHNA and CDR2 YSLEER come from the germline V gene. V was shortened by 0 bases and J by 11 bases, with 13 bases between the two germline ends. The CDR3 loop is CASSQDSRGWAFF. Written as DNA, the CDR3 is TGCGCCAGCAGCCAAGATAGTAGGGGCTGGGCTTTCTTT.

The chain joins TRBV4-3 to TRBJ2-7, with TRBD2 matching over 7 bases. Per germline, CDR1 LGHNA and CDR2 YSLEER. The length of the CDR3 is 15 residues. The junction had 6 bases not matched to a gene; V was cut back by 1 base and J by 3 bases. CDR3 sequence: CASSQGYGGGYEQYF. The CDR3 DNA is TGCGCCAGCAGCCAAGGATACGGCGGGGGCTACGAGCAGTACTTC.

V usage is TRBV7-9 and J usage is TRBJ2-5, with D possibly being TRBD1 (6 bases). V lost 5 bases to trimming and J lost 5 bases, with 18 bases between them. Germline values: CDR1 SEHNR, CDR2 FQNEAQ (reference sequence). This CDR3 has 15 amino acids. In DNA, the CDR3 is TGTGCCAGCAGCGGAGCAGGGGTGGTGGGCGAGACCCAGTACTTC. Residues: CASSGAGVVGETQYF.

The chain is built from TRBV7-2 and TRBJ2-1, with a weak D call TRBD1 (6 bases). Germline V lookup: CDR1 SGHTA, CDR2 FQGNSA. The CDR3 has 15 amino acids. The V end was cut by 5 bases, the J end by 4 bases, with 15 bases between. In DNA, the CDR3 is TGTGCCAGCAGCACCGAATGGGGGCATTACAATGAGCAGTTCTTC. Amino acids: CASSTEWGHYNEQFF.

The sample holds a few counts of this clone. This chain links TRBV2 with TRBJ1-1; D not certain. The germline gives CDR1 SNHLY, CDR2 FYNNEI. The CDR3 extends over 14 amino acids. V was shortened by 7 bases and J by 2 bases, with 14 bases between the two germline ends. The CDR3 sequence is CASNRVGGNTEAFF. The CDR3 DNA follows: TGTGCCAGCAACCGGGTGGGAGGTAACACTGAAGCTTTCTTT.

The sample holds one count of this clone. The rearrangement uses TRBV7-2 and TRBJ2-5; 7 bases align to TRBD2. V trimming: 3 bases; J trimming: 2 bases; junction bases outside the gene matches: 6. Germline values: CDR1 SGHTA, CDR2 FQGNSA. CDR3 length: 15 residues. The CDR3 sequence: CASSLMWGGQETQYF. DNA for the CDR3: TGTGCCAGCAGCTTGATGTGGGGGGGGCAAGAGACCCAGTACTTC.

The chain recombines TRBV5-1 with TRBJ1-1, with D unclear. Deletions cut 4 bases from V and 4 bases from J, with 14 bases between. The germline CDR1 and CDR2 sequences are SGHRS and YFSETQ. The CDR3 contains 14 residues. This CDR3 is CASSPARPSTEAFF. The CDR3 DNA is TGCGCCAGCAGCCCCGCTCGCCCGAGCACTGAAGCTTTCTTT.

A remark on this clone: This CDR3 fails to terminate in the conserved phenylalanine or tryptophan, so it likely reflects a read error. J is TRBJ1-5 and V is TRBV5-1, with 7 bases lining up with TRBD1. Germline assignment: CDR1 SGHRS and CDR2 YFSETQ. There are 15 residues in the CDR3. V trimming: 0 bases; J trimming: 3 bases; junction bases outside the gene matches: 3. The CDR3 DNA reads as TGCGCCAGCAGCTTGGGGACAGGCCTCAATCAGCCCCAGCATTCT. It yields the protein CASSLGTGLNQPQHS.

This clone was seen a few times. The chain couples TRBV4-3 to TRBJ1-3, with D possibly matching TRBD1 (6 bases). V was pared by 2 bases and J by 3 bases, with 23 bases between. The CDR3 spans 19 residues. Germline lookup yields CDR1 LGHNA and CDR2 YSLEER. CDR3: CASSQNRPGTILYGNTIYF. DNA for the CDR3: TGCGCCAGCAGCCAAAACCGTCCCGGGACAATCCTTTATGGAAACACCATATATTTT.